This is a list of T cell receptor beta chains from one sample in a study of T cell responses to AZD1222 COVID-19 vaccine. Here immunoSEQ multiplex PCR was the method, and the copy in TCRdb shows in-frame clones only, minus some. The sample shows about 120,000 clones, approximately 84% of them seen only once. This sample comprised peripheral blood, obtained on day 0 of AZD1222 vaccination. The receptors stem from an adult in good health. The CDR3 runs from the conserved cysteine through the conserved F or W. D genes are given only for firm matches. Clone size is shown for a subset of rows, as once, few, many or a class of expanded clone.

d_call	clone_size	v_call	j_call	cdr3_nt	cdr3_aa
NA	NA	TRBV10-3	TRBJ1-5	TGTGCCATCAGTGGGTCCGGGGCAGGGCATCAGCCCCAGCATTTT	CAISGSGAGHQPQHF
TRBD1	NA	TRBV28	TRBJ1-1	TGTGCCAGCAGTCCAGGGGGCGGTCTCCCCGAAGCTTTCTTT	CASSPGGGLPEAFF
TRBD2	NA	TRBV5-1	TRBJ2-7	TGCGCCAGCAATTACGTAGCGGGAGCAACCTACGAGCAGTACTTC	CASNYVAGATYEQYF
TRBD2	NA	TRBV10-2	TRBJ2-1	TGCGCCAGCCGGGGGACTAGCGGGGTGTACAATGAGCAGTTCTTC	CASRGTSGVYNEQFF
NA	NA	TRBV2	TRBJ1-6	TGTGCCAGCAGTGAACGAGGCCTGGGTAATTCACCCCTCCACTTT	CASSERGLGNSPLHF
TRBD2	NA	TRBV23-1	TRBJ2-2	TGCGCCAGCCGCCCGCGGAGCGGGAATGAGGACACCGGGGAGCTGTTTTTT	CASRPRSGNEDTGELFF
NA	NA	TRBV30	TRBJ1-5	TGTGCCTGGAGTGGAGGGGATTCGGGCAATCAGCCCCAGCATTTT	CAWSGGDSGNQPQHF
NA	NA	TRBV10-1	TRBJ2-2	TGCGCCAGCAGCGATCTAGTTGGAGATACCACCGGGGAGCTGTTTTTT	CASSDLVGDTTGELFF
NA	few	TRBV7-2	TRBJ2-2	TGTGCCAGCAGCTTAGCGGGGACATACGCGAACACCGGGGAGCTGTTTTTT	CASSLAGTYANTGELFF
NA	NA	TRBV2	TRBJ2-5	TGTGCCAGCAGTGAAGAGTACGCGGAGACCCAGTACTTC	CASSEEYAETQYF
TRBD1	NA	TRBV7-9	TRBJ1-1	TGTGCCAGCAGCGGGACAGGGGGCGGGTACACTGAAGCTTTCTTT	CASSGTGGGYTEAFF
NA	few	TRBV24-1	TRBJ1-5	TGTGCCACCAGTGACGCCGGGACATCTTATCAGCCCCAGCATTTT	CATSDAGTSYQPQHF
NA	NA	TRBV7-9	TRBJ1-5	TGTGCCAGCAGCCTCAATCAGCCCCAGCATTTT	CASSLNQPQHF
NA	NA	TRBV23-1	TRBJ1-4	TGCGCCAGCAGTGTGTGGGGGGAGACCGAAAAACTGTTTTTT	CASSVWGETEKLFF
NA	NA	TRBV11-1	TRBJ1-1	TGTGCCAGCAGCAACCCAGGAAACACTGAAGCTTTCTTT	CASSNPGNTEAFF
NA	NA	TRBV6-5	TRBJ2-3	TGTGCCAGCAGTTACGGGGGTAGGTCGGATACGCAGTATTTT	CASSYGGRSDTQYF
NA	once	TRBV6-2/TRBV6-3	TRBJ2-1	TGTGCCAGCAGCCCCCCTCGCGCGCGGGGCAATGAGCAGTTCTTC	CASSPPRARGNEQFF
NA	NA	TRBV30	TRBJ1-4	TGTGCCTGGAGTGTCGACGCCCGCACGTCGTTGTTTTTT	CAWSVDARTSLFF
NA	few	TRBV27	TRBJ2-2	TGTGCCAGCAGTCTCCAGGGGAACCTAGCTCGAGGGGAGCTGTTTTTT	CASSLQGNLARGELFF
NA	NA	TRBV9	TRBJ2-3	TGTGCCAGCAGCGTAGAGGGGGGGCAGGCAACAGATACGCAGTATTTT	CASSVEGGQATDTQYF
TRBD1	medium-sized	TRBV23-1	TRBJ1-5	TGCGCCGGCGGGGGGCAGGGGGCTGCTGGCAATCAGCCCCAGCATTTT	CAGGGQGAAGNQPQHF
TRBD2	NA	TRBV9	TRBJ2-1	TGTGCCAGCAGCGTGCGTCTAGCGGACAATGAGCAGTTCTTC	CASSVRLADNEQFF
NA	once	TRBV25-1	TRBJ2-3	TGTGCCAGCAGTGATCAGGGGAGAACAGATACGCAGTATTTT	CASSDQGRTDTQYF
TRBD2	once	TRBV5-1	TRBJ2-6	TGCGCCAGCAGCTCTAGCGGGAGCGCTGGGGCCAACGTCCTGACTTTC	CASSSSGSAGANVLTF
NA	NA	TRBV27	TRBJ2-7	TGTGCCAGCAGTTTATTACAGGGAAGGGGCGAGCAGTACTTC	CASSLLQGRGEQYF
NA	NA	TRBV29-1	TRBJ2-3	TGCAGCGTTTACCAGGGGCCGGAGGGGGATACGCAGTATTTT	CSVYQGPEGDTQYF
NA	NA	TRBV30	TRBJ2-7	TGTGCCTGGAGTTCACCTCGAGAGCAGTACTTC	CAWSSPREQYF
NA	NA	TRBV28	TRBJ2-1	TGTGCCAGCGGCACTACGGGTCTTGAGCAGTTCTTC	CASGTTGLEQFF
TRBD2	NA	TRBV7-2	TRBJ2-3	TGTGCCAGCAGCCCGAGTCCCGGGACTAGGGTGGCAGATACGCAGTATTTT	CASSPSPGTRVADTQYF
NA	few	TRBV11-2	TRBJ2-7	TGTGCCAGCAGCCCCCTTAAACGGACAGACCCCTACGAGCAGTACTTC	CASSPLKRTDPYEQYF
NA	NA	TRBV5-4	TRBJ1-1	TGTGCCAGCAGAAGCGGGGCCCAAAACACTGAAGCTTTCTTT	CASRSGAQNTEAFF
NA	NA	TRBV6-5	TRBJ2-7	TGTGCCAGCAGTTACTCGAGTCAGGACGTCTACGAGCAGTACTTC	CASSYSSQDVYEQYF
TRBD2	NA	TRBV28	TRBJ2-1	TGTGCCAGCAGTTCAGCGGCGGGGGGCCAGGGCAATGAGCAGTTCTTC	CASSSAAGGQGNEQFF
TRBD1	NA	TRBV6-5	TRBJ2-7	TGTGCCAGCAGTTACCGGACAGGGAAATTATACGAGCAGTACTTC	CASSYRTGKLYEQYF
TRBD2	NA	TRBV19	TRBJ2-5	TGTGCCAGTAGTATCGCCGGGACTAGCGGGGGCAGGACCCAGTACTTC	CASSIAGTSGGRTQYF
NA	NA	TRBV6-5	TRBJ1-6	TGTGCCAGCAGTAGGCCGGGTCGTGCAACACCCCTCCACTTT	CASSRPGRATPLHF
TRBD1	NA	TRBV5-1	TRBJ2-3	TGCGCCAGCACCTTCTCCGGGACAGGGGACCTGGGGGGTACGCAGTATTTT	CASTFSGTGDLGGTQYF
NA	few	TRBV9	TRBJ2-7	TGTGCCAGCAGCGCTACAGGGATGGGCTACGAGCAGTACTTC	CASSATGMGYEQYF
NA	NA	TRBV27	TRBJ1-5	TGTGCCAGCAGTCCGGAAGATAGCAATCAGCCCCAGCATTTT	CASSPEDSNQPQHF
TRBD1	NA	TRBV28	TRBJ2-1	TGTGCCAGCAGTTTATTTTTCTTGGGCAGGGGGTTTAAGGGTGAGCAGTTCTTC	CASSLFFLGRGFKGEQFF
TRBD2	NA	TRBV2	TRBJ2-2	TGTGCCAGCAGTGAAGGAGGGACTAGTTTAGGGCGGGAGCTGTTTTTT	CASSEGGTSLGRELFF
TRBD1	NA	TRBV4-2	TRBJ1-2	TGTGCCAGCAGCCAAGAGACAGGGAGGGAGGGTGGCTACACCTTC	CASSQETGREGGYTF
TRBD1	NA	TRBV2	TRBJ2-1	TGTGCCAGCAGTTTGACAGGGCGAGGTGGGAATGAGCAGTTCTTC	CASSLTGRGGNEQFF
TRBD1	NA	TRBV10-3	TRBJ1-2	TGTGCCATTACGATTGACAGGGGGAACTATGCAGGCGGCTACACCTTC	CAITIDRGNYAGGYTF
NA	NA	TRBV10-3	TRBJ1-1	TGTGCCATCAGTGAGTCTCGGGGGCCGAACACTGAAGCTTTCTTT	CAISESRGPNTEAFF
NA	NA	TRBV7-2	TRBJ2-3	TGTGCCAGCAGCTTCCTGGAGAGAAATACGCAGTATTTT	CASSFLERNTQYF
NA	NA	TRBV12-3/TRBV12-4	TRBJ2-2	TGTGCCAGCAGCCCAGGGCTGTCCGGGGAGCTGTTTTTT	CASSPGLSGELFF
NA	once	TRBV5-6	TRBJ2-3	TGTGCCAGCAGCTTGGCCATGGACGGACTCACAGATACGCAGTATTTT	CASSLAMDGLTDTQYF